This entry describes one T cell receptor beta chain. The target antigen is unknown. This record comes from a study of cytomegalovirus exposure and HLA in healthy donors. Study findings and constraints: Across all donors, roughly uniform sequencing depth was an assumption of the presence/absence analyses. HLA allele associations emerged for roughly 16,000 TCR beta sequences in a later analysis, at 0.05 false discovery rate. Most CMV-associated TCR beta chains appeared HLA-restricted in a later analysis.

In the PCR, 60 Vbeta and 13 Jbeta primers were used. Data came from immunoSEQ multiplex PCR; TCRdb stores just in-frame clones and leaves some out. The sample includes 150,000 to 200,000 clones, around 77% of them seen just once. Sequencing was performed on PBMCs. This receptor was taken from a woman in her twenties or thirties in good health and CMV-seronegative.

The CDR3 is CAISKNSGRTDEQFF. The CDR3 DNA reads as TGTGCCATCAGTAAGAATAGCGGGAGGACAGATGAGCAGTTCTTC. This rearrangement joins TRBV10-3 to TRBJ2-1; TRBD2 aligns across 10 bases. The CDR3 extends over 15 amino acids. Trimming cost V 5 bases and J 8 bases; bases outside gene matches: 9. Germline CDR1 ENHRY, CDR2 SYGVKD.